Presented here are 10 T cell receptor beta chains from one specimen sequenced in a study of PD-L1 blockade in urothelial cancer (dated by TCRdb to the late 2010s). The method behind the library was the immunoSEQ multiplex PCR assay. In its TCRdb copy, this immuneACCESS table keeps in-frame sequences only and misses some clones. Where compared with another copy, unresolved V genes explain less than half of these, and the others have no known cause. For this sample there are some 71,000 clones; around 87% appear just once. The leading ten clones occupy more than 12% of the sample. The sample's time point label, decoded: pretreatment peripheral blood. This specimen consisted of PBMCs, obtained around atezolizumab (anti-PD-L1) treatment. The receptors were sampled from a man aged 60-69 years with urothelial cancer.

The chain links TRBV5-1 to TRBJ2-7, with 9 bases that match TRBD2. Unmatched junction bases numbered 9, after V lost 6 bases and J lost 5 bases. Germline-derived CDR1 and CDR2 are SGHRS and YFSETQ. The CDR3 contains 14 residues. The CDR3 bases are TGCGCCAGCATGACTGGCGGGGGGGCCCACGAGCAGTACTTC. It translates to CASMTGGGAHEQYF.

The chain uses TRBV4-3 and TRBJ1-4, with unresolved D. The CDR3 loop spans 15 amino acids. Trimming took off 0 bases at V and 4 bases at J, with 9 bases between the two ends. Germline V gene data show CDR1 as LGHNA and CDR2 as YSLEER. CDR3 in amino acids: CASSQDPGNNEKLFF. As DNA, the CDR3 is TGCGCCAGCAGCCAAGATCCCGGGAATAATGAAAAACTGTTTTTT.

This clone occurred once. The chain has TRBV18 and TRBJ2-3; a possible D gene is TRBD2 (5 bases). The length of the CDR3 is 16 residues. The V gene lost 3 bases and the J gene lost 4 bases, with 17 bases spanning the gap. CDR1 and CDR2 from the germline V gene are KGHSH and LQKENI. The CDR3 DNA sequence: TGTGCCAGCTCACCTCGCGGGTTTGTGCGGGCAGATACGCAGTATTTT. Its translation: CASSPRGFVRADTQYF.

This clone showed up just once. This chain connects TRBV28 to TRBJ1-1; 9 bases map to TRBD1. CDR1 and CDR2 from the germline V gene are MDHEN and SYDVKM. The V gene end was trimmed by 6 bases and the J gene end by 2 bases; junction bases not matched to a gene: 7. The CDR3 contains 15 residues. This CDR3 is CASRGQGAGNTEAFF. CDR3 DNA: TGTGCCAGCAGGGGACAGGGAGCTGGAAACACTGAAGCTTTCTTT. Looking up the rest from reference TRBV28 and TRBJ1-1 gives the full variable domain: DVKVTQSSRYLVKRTGEKVFLECVQDMDHENMFWYRQDPGLGLRLIYFSYDVKMKEKGDIPEGYSVSREKKERFSLILESASTNQTSMYLCASRGQGAGNTEAFFGQGTRLTVV.

This chain uses TRBV27 with TRBJ2-7, with D perhaps TRBD2 (6 bases). Trimming shortened V by 7 bases and J by 1 base, and 11 bases separated the two germline ends. In germline, CDR1 is MNHEY, CDR2 SMNVEV (reference sequence). This CDR3 contains 13 residues. CDR3 loop: CASKIGGSYEQYF. CDR3 nucleotide sequence: TGTGCCAGCAAAATCGGGGGTTCCTACGAGCAGTACTTC.

This clone turned up a few times. The chain carries TRBV14 and TRBJ2-5; 7 bases agree with TRBD1. Germline assignment: CDR1 SGHDN and CDR2 FVKESK. CDR3 length: 14 amino acids. J was trimmed by 4 bases and V by 6 bases; bases with no gene match: 8. For the CDR3, the DNA is TGTGCCAGCAGGCACAGTGCAGGGGGAGAGACCCAGTACTTC. Amino acids: CASRHSAGGETQYF. Full variable domain (rest looked up from reference TRBV14 and TRBJ2-5): EAGVTQFPSHSVIEKGQTVTLRCDPISGHDNLYWYRRVMGKEIKFLLHFVKESKQDESGMPNNRFLAERTGGTYSTLKVQPAELEDSGVYFCASRHSAGGETQYFGPGTRLLVL.

This rearrangement joins TRBV28 to TRBJ1-1, with 9 nucleotides matching TRBD1. After removal of 6 bases from V and 9 bases from J, the junction contained 5 bases not matched to a gene. CDR3 length: 12 amino acids. The V gene's germline CDR1 is MDHEN and CDR2 SYDVKM. In DNA form, the CDR3 reads TGTGCCAGCAGCCCAGGACAGGGGAAAGCTTTCTTT. Translated, it gives CASSPGQGKAFF.

This clone was detected once. The J gene is TRBJ2-5, the V gene TRBV7-6, with 9 bases matching TRBD2. Germline values: CDR1 SGHVS, CDR2 FNYEAQ. The CDR3 sequence is 16 residues long. Unmatched junction bases numbered 8, after V lost 1 base and J lost 5 bases. The CDR3 here is CASSLEAGGGWETQYF. The DNA for the CDR3 is TGTGCCAGCAGCTTAGAGGCGGGAGGGGGATGGGAGACCCAGTACTTC.

The rearrangement links TRBV19 to TRBJ1-5; no definite D call. The germline CDR1 and CDR2 sequences are LNHDA and SQIVND (reference sequence). V lost 3 bases, J lost 6 bases, and 9 bases lay in between. The CDR3 length is 13 residues. CDR3 sequence: CASSIGQFQPQHF. The DNA of the CDR3 is TGTGCCAGTAGTATTGGGCAGTTTCAGCCCCAGCATTTT.

J is TRBJ2-3 and V is TRBV9, with 8 positions matching TRBD2. The CDR3 has 16 residues. J lost 3 bases, V lost 5 bases, and 11 bases had no gene match. Germline assignment: CDR1 SGDLS and CDR2 YYNGEE. The CDR3 region is CASSAPGLDTTDTQYF. In DNA, the CDR3 is TGTGCCAGCAGTGCACCGGGACTAGATACAACAGATACGCAGTATTTT.